The 30 T cell receptor beta chains below were found in one sample sequenced in a study of cytomegalovirus exposure and HLA in healthy donors (dated by TCRdb to 2015 to 2018). The library was generated by the immunoSEQ multiplex PCR assay. For the multiplex PCR, a mixture combining 60 forward primers for TCR Vbeta segments and 13 reverse primers for TCR Jbeta segments was used. As stored in TCRdb, this immuneACCESS dataset retains in-frame rearrangements with V and J assigned. A fraction of the clones does not appear; measured against another copy, unresolved V genes explain less than half of the discrepancy, and the remainder lacks a known reason. In all, the sample holds roughly 120,000 clones, and about 79% of those were seen once. 2.5% of the sample lies in the top ten. Sequenced material: PBMCs. The receptor source for this set is a woman under 30 in good health and CMV-seronegative.

The chain joins TRBV10-3 to TRBJ2-3; 8 nucleotides agree with TRBD2. The germline V gene has CDR1 ENHRY and CDR2 SYGVKD. V shed 3 bases, J shed 3 bases, and the junction held 17 bases outside the gene matches. The CDR3 sequence is 19 residues long. The CDR3 region is CAISDVLGGAGEGTDTQYF. The CDR3, as DNA: TGTGCCATCAGTGACGTGTTGGGCGGAGCGGGAGAGGGGACAGATACGCAGTATTTT.

The chain combines TRBV5-8 with TRBJ1-6; 7 nucleotides align to TRBD1. From germline, CDR1 is SGHTS and CDR2 YDEGEE. CDR3 length equals 17 residues. Trimming at V came to 7 bases and at J to 4 bases, leaving 14 bases not matched to a gene. In DNA, the CDR3 is TGTGCCAGCTCGGCAGGGGGTCTGGGGGGTTATAATTCACCCCTCCACTTT. Amino acid sequence: CASSAGGLGGYNSPLHF.

This clone ranks as medium-sized. The rearrangement uses TRBV29-1 and TRBJ2-2; 9 bases map to TRBD1. Germline CDR1 is SQVTM and CDR2 is ANQGSEA. After removal of 4 bases from V and 6 bases from J, the junction contained 9 bases not matched to a gene. The CDR3 consists of 15 residues. CDR3 in DNA: TGCAGCGTTGCTAGGGGGGACAGGGTCTCCGGGGAGCTGTTTTTT. Its protein product is CSVARGDRVSGELFF.

In DNA, the CDR3 is TGTGCCAGCAGTGATCTAGCGGGGGACACAGATACGCAGTATTTT. Translating gives CASSDLAGDTDTQYF. The gene calls are TRBV6-4 and TRBJ2-3, with TRBD2 matching over 10 bases. Germline V CDR1 and CDR2: MRHNA, SNTAGT. The length of the CDR3 is 15 residues. With 3 bases clipped from V and 2 bases from J, the junction kept 2 bases outside the gene matches.

This sequence joins TRBV5-1 and TRBJ1-4; 8 nucleotides line up with TRBD1. In germline, CDR1 is SGHRS, CDR2 YFSETQ. The CDR3 runs 15 residues. Trimming removed 4 bases from V and 5 bases from J; junction bases left unmatched: 7. The CDR3 nucleotides are TGCGCCAGCAGCGTCGGACAGGGCTCAAATGAAAAACTGTTTTTT. Amino acids: CASSVGQGSNEKLFF.

This clone came up once. The chain is built from TRBV25-1 and TRBJ2-5; 10 bases fit TRBD2. The CDR3 sequence is 15 residues long. Germline CDR1 and CDR2: MGHDK and SYGVNS. After removal of 4 bases from V and 5 bases from J, the junction contained 7 bases not matched to a gene. CDR3 DNA sequence: TGTGCCAGCAGTGCCCCTACTAGCGGGATGGAGACCCAGTACTTC. Protein product: CASSAPTSGMETQYF.

This chain uses TRBV6-1 with TRBJ2-5; D perhaps matches TRBD2 (6 bases). The DNA end is a closer match to TRBJ2-7, so the J assignment may be wrong. Germline V CDR1 and CDR2: MNHNS, SASEGT. This CDR3 has 14 residues. CDR3 sequence reads: CASSEQGSGYEQYF. In DNA form, the CDR3 reads TGTGCCAGCAGTGAACAGGGTAGCGGATACGAGCAGTACTTC.

The chain links TRBV28 to TRBJ1-5; tentatively, D is TRBD1 (6 bases). The CDR3 loop spans 15 amino acids. The germline CDR1 and CDR2 sequences are MDHEN and SYDVKM. V lost 3 bases and J 3 bases, leaving 12 bases between the germline ends. The CDR3 DNA is TGTGCCAGCAGTTTTATTTCAGGGGACAATCAGCCCCAGCATTTT. It encodes CASSFISGDNQPQHF.

This clone has just a few counts. CDR3: CASSGLGTGGEKLFF. DNA for the CDR3: TGTGCCAGCAGTGGGCTCGGGACAGGGGGTGAAAAACTGTTTTTT. The chain links TRBV6-1 to TRBJ1-4; 11 nucleotides align to TRBD1. V gave up 4 bases and J gave up 7 bases; unmatched junction bases: 5. This CDR3 comprises 15 residues. From germline, CDR1 is MNHNS and CDR2 SASEGT.

In this sample, this clone turned up once. This chain links TRBV6-5 with TRBJ1-1, with TRBD1 matching over 9 bases. Germline CDR1 MNHEY, CDR2 SVGAGI. The ends lost 4 bases at V and 1 base at J; junction bases unmatched: 4. There are 15 residues in the CDR3. As DNA, the CDR3 is TGTGCCAGCAGTTTAACAGGGGGCCGGAACACTGAAGCTTTCTTT. It codes for CASSLTGGRNTEAFF.

The chain is built from TRBV11-3 and TRBJ2-7, with D tentatively TRBD1 (6 bases). The CDR3 length is 13 residues. The ends were cut back, 0 bases at V and 6 bases at J, with 9 bases in the middle. The V gene's germline CDR1 is SGHNT and CDR2 YENEEA. In nucleotides, the CDR3 is TGTGCCAGCAGCTTAGATGGCAGGGGCGAGCAGTACGTC. Protein product: CASSLDGRGEQYV.

The V gene is TRBV7-9, the J gene TRBJ2-1; perhaps TRBD1 as D (5 bases). The CDR3 is 18 amino acids. Germline-derived CDR1 and CDR2 are SEHNR and FQNEAQ (reference sequence). With 2 bases removed from V and 6 bases from J, the gap between germline ends came to 23 bases. CDR3 residues: CASSLPTATEKQTNEQFF. The CDR3 DNA reads as TGTGCCAGCAGCTTACCCACCGCGACAGAGAAACAAACCAATGAGCAGTTCTTC.

V and J are TRBV27 and TRBJ1-1; 7 bases match TRBD1. CDR3 size: 16 residues. V was pared by 6 bases and J by 0 bases, with 10 bases of the junction left unmatched. In germline, CDR1 is MNHEY, CDR2 SMNVEV (reference sequence). The CDR3 sequence is CASRVGGGSMNTEAFF. The CDR3 DNA is TGTGCCAGCAGGGTAGGAGGGGGCTCCATGAACACTGAAGCTTTCTTT.

J is TRBJ1-1 and V is TRBV7-2; 10 nucleotides match TRBD1. Germline CDR1 SGHTA, CDR2 FQGNSA. CDR3 length: 16 residues. Losses at the gene ends were 1 base for V and 4 bases for J; bases not matched to a gene: 6. The CDR3: CASSLVGTGASTEAFF. Here the CDR3 DNA reads TGTGCCAGCAGCTTAGTAGGGACAGGGGCCAGCACTGAAGCTTTCTTT.

The chain couples TRBV19 to TRBJ2-6, with D tentatively TRBD1 (5 bases). The CDR3 length is 17 residues. Trimming pared 4 bases from V and 0 bases from J, leaving 13 bases between. CDR1 is LNHDA, CDR2 SQIVND, per germline (reference sequence). CDR3 protein: CASSTADSSSGANVLTF. CDR3 sequence (DNA): TGTGCCAGTAGTACCGCCGACAGTAGCTCTGGGGCCAACGTCCTGACTTTC.

V usage is TRBV7-9 and J usage is TRBJ2-1, with TRBD1 matching 7 bases. With V trimmed by 1 base and J by 12 bases, 9 bases remained unmatched. The CDR3 is made up of 14 amino acids. Germline loops: CDR1 SEHNR, CDR2 FQNEAQ (reference sequence). As DNA, the CDR3 is TGTGCCAGCAGCTTAGATCTAACAGGGGAAAGGCAGTTCTTC. Its translation: CASSLDLTGERQFF.

The chain employs TRBV19 and TRBJ1-3; D might be TRBD1 (5 bases). Germline CDR1 reads LNHDA; CDR2 reads SQIVND (reference sequence). The CDR3 totals 14 residues. V dropped 4 bases and J dropped 3 bases, with 10 bases sitting between them. CDR3 in amino acids: CASSTPDSGNTIYF. The DNA for the CDR3 is TGTGCCAGTAGTACCCCCGACAGTGGAAACACCATATATTTT.

This rearrangement joins TRBV6-1 to TRBJ1-3; D might be TRBD1 (6 bases). Per the germline V gene, CDR1 is MNHNS and CDR2 is SASEGT. Trimming took off 9 bases at V and 0 bases at J, with 15 bases between the two ends. This CDR3 has 15 residues. The CDR3 DNA follows: TGTGCCAGTCCTCCGGGACACAGCTCTGGAAACACCATATATTTT. Its protein is CASPPGHSSGNTIYF.

This clone was found a few times. The chain has TRBV19 and TRBJ1-5; 7 nucleotides line up with TRBD1. The length of the CDR3 is 15 residues. J gave up 4 bases and V 8 bases, and 11 bases lay outside the gene matches. Germline V CDR1 and CDR2: LNHDA, SQIVND (reference sequence). The CDR3 here is CASLDRDSRNQPQHF. The CDR3 DNA reads TGTGCCAGTCTCGACCGGGACAGCAGAAATCAGCCCCAGCATTTT.

DNA for the CDR3: TGTGCCAGCAGCTTAGTCCAGGTGAACACTGAAGCTTTCTTT. Translation gives CASSLVQVNTEAFF. The genes are TRBV7-9 and TRBJ1-1; D unresolved. The V and J ends lost 1 base and 0 bases respectively, with 6 bases between them. Germline V gives CDR1 SEHNR, CDR2 FQNEAQ (reference sequence). CDR3 length equals 14 residues.

The rearrangement joins TRBV7-2 to TRBJ2-1, with TRBD1 identical over 9 bases. The CDR3 contains 14 residues. Germline values: CDR1 SGHTA, CDR2 FQGNSA. The trim removed 6 bases at V and 10 bases at J, leaving 10 bases unmatched. In nucleotides, the CDR3 is TGTGCCAGCAGGAGGACAGGGGTAGCGTTCGAGCAGTTCTTC. The encoded protein is CASRRTGVAFEQFF.

This chain links TRBV11-2 with TRBJ2-3, with 11 nucleotides matching TRBD2. V was pared by 5 bases and J by 0 bases, with 10 bases of the junction left unmatched. The CDR3 runs to 18 residues. The V gene's germline CDR1 is SGHAT and CDR2 FQNNGV. DNA for the CDR3: TGTGCCAGCAGCAATGTGACTAGCGGGGAAGTAAGCACAGATACGCAGTATTTT. Its protein product is CASSNVTSGEVSTDTQYF.

The J gene is TRBJ1-2, the V gene TRBV7-8, with D hard to call. With 3 bases removed from V and 9 bases from J, the gap between germline ends came to 20 bases. This CDR3 has 15 residues. Germline CDR1 SGHVS, CDR2 FQNEAQ. CDR3: CASSFPVGEKGSYTF. The CDR3 bases are TGTGCCAGCAGCTTCCCGGTCGGGGAGAAAGGAAGCTACACCTTC.

The J gene is TRBJ2-1, the V gene TRBV14; 10 bases are a match to TRBD2. The germline V gene encodes CDR1 SGHDN and CDR2 FVKESK. This CDR3 region has 17 residues. V dropped 3 bases and J dropped 5; count of bases not matched to a gene: 10. The DNA for the CDR3 is TGTGCCAGCAGCCAGGCCTTAACTAGCGGGGACGACAATGAGCAGTTCTTC. The encoded protein is CASSQALTSGDDNEQFF.

The chain uses TRBV19 and TRBJ1-5; 9 bases fit TRBD1. J was trimmed by 6 bases and V by 3 bases; bases with no gene match: 6. The CDR3 has 15 amino acids. Germline loops: CDR1 LNHDA, CDR2 SQIVND (reference sequence). In nucleotides, the CDR3 is TGTGCCAGTAGTATCCCGACAGGGGGGAGTCAGCCCCAGCATTTT. It yields the protein CASSIPTGGSQPQHF.

This clone was seen once. The chain combines TRBV2 with TRBJ2-7, with 7 bases that match TRBD2. CDR1 and CDR2 from the germline V gene are SNHLY and FYNNEI. The CDR3 is 13 amino acids. V dropped 7 bases and J dropped 2; count of bases not matched to a gene: 5. CDR3 region: CASKRGPTYEQYF. DNA of the CDR3: TGTGCCAGCAAGCGGGGCCCCACCTACGAGCAGTACTTC. Full variable domain (rest looked up from reference TRBV2 and TRBJ2-7): EPEVTQTPSHQVTQMGQEVILRCVPISNHLYFYWYRQILGQKVEFLVSFYNNEISEKSEIFDDQFSVERPDGSNFTLKIRSTKLEDSAMYFCASKRGPTYEQYFGPGTRLTVT.

The V and J genes are TRBV6-4 and TRBJ1-1, with TRBD1 as a possible D gene (5 bases). V lost 5 bases and J lost 1, with 8 bases in between. The CDR3 spans 13 residues. The V gene's germline CDR1 is MRHNA and CDR2 SNTAGT. CDR3 sequence: CASSRQGNTEAFF. In DNA form, the CDR3 reads TGTGCCAGCAGTCGTCAGGGGAACACTGAAGCTTTCTTT.

This sequence joins TRBV15 and TRBJ1-4, with D possibly TRBD1 on 6 matching bases. This CDR3 region has 15 residues. V dropped 0 bases and J dropped 8 bases, with 13 bases sitting between them. CDR1 and CDR2 (germline): LNHNV, YYDKDF (reference sequence). Here the CDR3 reads CATSRDRTGREKLFF. The CDR3 DNA is TGTGCCACCAGCAGAGATCGTACAGGGCGGGAAAAACTGTTTTTT.

This chain joins TRBV28 and TRBJ1-1; unclear D gene. V lost 7 bases and J 6 bases, leaving 12 bases between the germline ends. CDR1 and CDR2 (germline): MDHEN, SYDVKM. The CDR3 loop spans 12 amino acids. CDR3 amino acids: CASTLGGSEAFF. The CDR3 nucleotides read TGTGCCAGCACCCTAGGAGGTTCTGAAGCTTTCTTT.

This chain uses TRBV25-1 with TRBJ2-1, with D possibly being TRBD2 (7 bases). The germline gives CDR1 MGHDK, CDR2 SYGVNS. V shed 6 bases and J shed 5 bases, with 14 bases lying between them. CDR3 size: 14 residues. The DNA of the CDR3 is TGTGCCAGCAGAATGGGGGGGCAAAACAATGAGCAGTTCTTC. Translation gives CASRMGGQNNEQFF.